This TCR beta chain is drawn from a study of OX40 agonist ivuxolimab in advanced cancers. Study in general: Patients enrolled in dose escalation were diagnosed with hepatocellular carcinoma, melanoma, renal cell or head and neck cancer. Participants, 80% to 90% male, averaged about 59 years of age, ranging from about 23 to 80.

Whole-study results and caveats: There was clonal expansion of CD4+ and CD8+ blood T cells by week 6 at 0.1 to 3.0 mg/kg. More expanded clones were found, on average, in CD8+ than in CD4+ T cells.

The V end was cut by 5 bases, the J end by 4 bases, with 14 bases between. The CDR3 contains 14 residues. Per germline, CDR1 MDHEN and CDR2 SYDVKM. A remark on this clone: Its antigen remains unidentified.

Generated by immunoSEQ multiplex PCR, the TCRdb table keeps only in-frame clones and is missing some. The sample lists tens of thousands of clones; roughly 87% were seen once. The chain employs TRBV28 and TRBJ1-1; a weak D match, TRBD1 (5 bases). The source of this sequence is an adult with an advanced solid tumor such as melanoma, head and neck, liver or kidney cancer. The sequencing used CD4+ or CD8+ T cells sorted from blood, collected in a trial of the OX40 agonist ivuxolimab. In DNA form, the CDR3 reads TGTGCCAGCAGTGTCCGTGGGGGTGGCACTGAAGCTTTCTTT. Its translation is CASSVRGGGTEAFF.